These 15 T cell receptor beta chains share one sample of origin, sequenced in a study of OX40 agonist ivuxolimab in advanced cancers. Using immunoSEQ multiplex PCR, the repertoire was profiled, and TCRdb retains in-frame clones only, with some absent. The data contain approximately 50,000 clones, around 86% of them singletons. The sequencing here drew on CD4+ or CD8+ T cells sorted from blood, taken in a trial of the OX40 agonist ivuxolimab. The receptors come from an adult with an advanced solid tumor such as melanoma, head and neck, liver or kidney cancer.

The rearrangement links TRBV6-1 to TRBJ2-7; D is perhaps TRBD1 (5 bases). The CDR3 contains 14 residues. V was clipped by 1 base and J by 7 bases, with 14 bases between them. The germline V gene encodes CDR1 MNHNS and CDR2 SASEGT. The DNA of the CDR3 is TGTGCCAGCAGTGAAGGACCAGGGAAGAGGGAGCAGTACTTC. It encodes CASSEGPGKREQYF.

The genes are TRBV28 and TRBJ1-5, with D perhaps TRBD1 (6 bases). The CDR3 is 15 residues long. In germline, CDR1 is MDHEN, CDR2 SYDVKM. Trimming took 7 bases from V and 5 from J, leaving 18 bases between them. The CDR3: CASNPGGGGHQPQHF. The CDR3 coding sequence is TGTGCCAGCAATCCCGGAGGGGGGGGGCATCAGCCCCAGCATTTT.

The chain carries TRBV5-1 and TRBJ2-1; D assignment may be TRBD1 or TRBD2 (5 bases each). The length of the CDR3 is 15 residues. The germline V gene encodes CDR1 SGHRS and CDR2 YFSETQ. Deletions cut 0 bases from V and 7 bases from J, with 14 bases between. The CDR3, as DNA: TGCGCCAGCAGCTTGGTAGGGACCCTTGGGAATGAGCAGTTCTTC. It specifies CASSLVGTLGNEQFF.

This clone was seen just once. The V and J genes are TRBV27 and TRBJ2-1; 7 nucleotides agree with TRBD2. Germline assignment: CDR1 MNHEY and CDR2 SMNVEV (reference sequence). The CDR3 length is 18 residues. V dropped 3 bases and J dropped 0; count of bases not matched to a gene: 11. The chain's CDR3 is CASSLAGAVLSSYNEQFF. The CDR3 region has the DNA TGTGCCAGCAGTTTGGCGGGAGCCGTGTTAAGCTCCTACAATGAGCAGTTCTTC.

This clone occurred a few times. The chain recombines TRBV2 with TRBJ1-5, with TRBD1 matching 8 bases. The V segment lost 10 bases and the J segment 4 bases; nucleotides outside the gene matches: 6. The length of the CDR3 is 13 residues. Germline CDR1 is SNHLY and CDR2 is FYNNEI. CDR3 bases: TGTGCCACCGCCGACAGGGGTAATCAGCCCCAGCATTTT. As protein: CATADRGNQPQHF. Full variable domain (missing parts from reference TRBV2 and TRBJ1-5): EPEVTQTPSHQVTQMGQEVILRCVPISNHLYFYWYRQILGQKVEFLVSFYNNEISEKSEIFDDQFSVERPDGSNFTLKIRSTKLEDSAMYFCATADRGNQPQHFGDGTRLSIL.

The rearrangement joins TRBV28 to TRBJ2-1, with D possibly TRBD2 on 5 matching bases. Trimming left V 4 bases short and J 0 bases short, with 13 bases between. The CDR3 totals 16 residues. Germline values: CDR1 MDHEN, CDR2 SYDVKM. The CDR3 nucleotides are TGTGCCAGCAGTTCGACCCTTCGGGGCTCCTACAATGAGCAGTTCTTC. It encodes CASSSTLRGSYNEQFF.

The V gene is TRBV27, the J gene TRBJ2-7, with D perhaps TRBD1 (5 bases). The germline V and J ends were trimmed by 10 bases and 0 bases, with 10 bases remaining between them. Per the germline V gene, CDR1 is MNHEY and CDR2 is SMNVEV (reference sequence). The CDR3 extends over 12 amino acids. CDR3 sequence: CATRQCSYEQYF. Written as DNA, the CDR3 is TGTGCCACTAGACAGTGCTCCTACGAGCAGTACTTC.

This chain connects TRBV19 to TRBJ2-2; unclear D gene. V was shortened by 3 bases and J by 6 bases, with 5 bases between the two germline ends. Germline V gives CDR1 LNHDA, CDR2 SQIVND (reference sequence). The CDR3 totals 12 residues. The CDR3 sequence: CASSMPPGELFF. As DNA, the CDR3 is TGTGCCAGTAGTATGCCCCCCGGGGAGCTGTTTTTT. Complete variable domain (other parts from reference TRBV19 and TRBJ2-2): DGGITQSPKYLFRKEGQNVTLSCEQNLNHDAMYWYRQDPGQGLRLIYYSQIVNDFQKGDIAEGYSVSREKKESFPLTVTSAQKNPTAFYLCASSMPPGELFFGEGSRLTVL.

A note on this clone: Additional DNA sequences in this sample encode the identical CDR3. The CDR3 nucleotides read TGTGCCAGCAGTGTGGGGCAGGGGAACTATGGCTACACCTTC. Protein sequence: CASSVGQGNYGYTF. The chain combines TRBV6-1 with TRBJ1-2; D is possibly TRBD1 (6 bases). The V end lost 4 bases, the J end lost 2 bases, and 11 bases lay between the germline ends. The CDR3 consists of 14 residues. CDR1 and CDR2 from the germline V gene are MNHNS and SASEGT.

This chain connects TRBV19 to TRBJ2-7; TRBD2 matches at 7 bases. Trimming removed 1 base from V and 2 bases from J; junction bases left unmatched: 2. This CDR3 comprises 14 residues. Germline values: CDR1 LNHDA, CDR2 SQIVND (reference sequence). CDR3 DNA sequence: TGTGCCAGTAGTATAGCGGGAGGACCCTACGAGCAGTACTTC. It encodes CASSIAGGPYEQYF.

J is TRBJ2-1 and V is TRBV11-2; D uncertain. V dropped 5 bases and J dropped 8 bases, with 10 bases sitting between them. This CDR3 comprises 12 residues. CDR1 SGHAT and CDR2 FQNNGV come from the germline V gene. CDR3 in amino acids: CASSLHRDEQFF. CDR3 in DNA: TGTGCCAGCAGCCTCCATCGGGATGAGCAGTTCTTC.

The chain has TRBV7-2 and TRBJ2-5; possible D gene TRBD1, 5 bases. CDR1 and CDR2 from the germline V gene are SGHTA and FQGNSA. This CDR3 contains 13 residues. V dropped 2 bases and J dropped 5 bases, with 9 bases sitting between them. CDR3 protein: CASSLSAGETQYF. CDR3 nucleotides: TGTGCCAGCAGCTTATCGGCAGGGGAGACCCAGTACTTC.

The chain uses TRBV30 and TRBJ2-6, with D possibly being TRBD2 (5 bases). Germline CDR1 and CDR2: GTSNPN and SVGIG (reference sequence). Trimming cost V 2 bases and J 0 bases, with 11 bases left between them. This CDR3 is built from 16 residues. CDR3 sequence reads: CAWSRTGISGANVLTF. The CDR3 DNA is TGTGCCTGGAGTCGGACGGGGATCTCTGGGGCCAACGTCCTGACTTTC.

The chain recombines TRBV6-5 with TRBJ2-5, with TRBD1 identical over 9 bases. CDR3 length equals 15 residues. V lost 2 bases, J lost 4 bases, and 5 bases stayed unmatched. Germline-derived CDR1 and CDR2 are MNHEY and SVGAGI. In nucleotides, the CDR3 is TGTGCCAGCAGTTACAGGGCGACAGGGGGAGAGACCCAGTACTTC. This encodes CASSYRATGGETQYF.

This rearrangement joins TRBV2 to TRBJ1-5; 7 bases are shared with TRBD1. Germline-derived CDR1 and CDR2 are SNHLY and FYNNEI. J lost 3 bases, V lost 3 bases, and 2 bases had no gene match. This CDR3 comprises 14 residues. The CDR3 nucleotides read TGTGCCAGCAGTGATGGGACAGTCAATCAGCCCCAGCATTTT. Its translation: CASSDGTVNQPQHF.